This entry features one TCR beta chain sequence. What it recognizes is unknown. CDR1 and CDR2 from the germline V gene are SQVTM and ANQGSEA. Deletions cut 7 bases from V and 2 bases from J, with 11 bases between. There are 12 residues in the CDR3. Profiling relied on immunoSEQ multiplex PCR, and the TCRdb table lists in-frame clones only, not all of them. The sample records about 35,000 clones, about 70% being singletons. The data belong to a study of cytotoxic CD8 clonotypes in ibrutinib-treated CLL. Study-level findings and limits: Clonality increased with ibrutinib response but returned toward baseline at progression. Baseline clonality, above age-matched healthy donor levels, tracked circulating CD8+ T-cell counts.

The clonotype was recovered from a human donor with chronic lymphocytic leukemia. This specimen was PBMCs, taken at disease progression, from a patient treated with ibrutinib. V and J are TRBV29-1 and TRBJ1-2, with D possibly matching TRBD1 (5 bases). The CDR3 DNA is TGCAGCGCCAGACAGCGAAACTATGGCTACACCTTC. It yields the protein CSARQRNYGYTF.